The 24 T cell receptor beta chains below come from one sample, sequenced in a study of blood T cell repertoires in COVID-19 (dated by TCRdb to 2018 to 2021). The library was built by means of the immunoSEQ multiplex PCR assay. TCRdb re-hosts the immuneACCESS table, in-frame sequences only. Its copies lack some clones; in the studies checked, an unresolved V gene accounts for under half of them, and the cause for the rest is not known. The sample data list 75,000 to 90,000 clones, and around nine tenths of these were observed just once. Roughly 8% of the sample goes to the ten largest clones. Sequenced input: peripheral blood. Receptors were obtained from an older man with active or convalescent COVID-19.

The CDR3 spells CASSLGRANTGELFF. DNA of the CDR3: TGTGCCAGCAGCTTGGGACGGGCGAACACCGGGGAGCTGTTTTTT. The J gene is TRBJ2-2, the V gene TRBV5-4; D unclear. V was shortened by 0 bases and J by 0 bases, with 6 bases between the two germline ends. CDR1 is SGHNT, CDR2 YYREEE, per germline (reference sequence). This CDR3 comprises 15 residues.

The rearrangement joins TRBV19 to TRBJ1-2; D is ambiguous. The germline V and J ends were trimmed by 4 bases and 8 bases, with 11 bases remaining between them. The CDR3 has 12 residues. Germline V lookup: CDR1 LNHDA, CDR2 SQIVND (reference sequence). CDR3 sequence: CASSTGEGGYTF. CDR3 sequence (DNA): TGTGCCAGTAGTACCGGGGAGGGAGGCTACACCTTC.

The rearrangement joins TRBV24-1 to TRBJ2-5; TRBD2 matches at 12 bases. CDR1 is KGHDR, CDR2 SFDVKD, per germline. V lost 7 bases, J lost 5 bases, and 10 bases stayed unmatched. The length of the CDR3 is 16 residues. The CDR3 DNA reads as TGTGCCACCAGCGCGACTAGCGGGAGTAGGGTGGAGACCCAGTACTTC. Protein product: CATSATSGSRVETQYF.

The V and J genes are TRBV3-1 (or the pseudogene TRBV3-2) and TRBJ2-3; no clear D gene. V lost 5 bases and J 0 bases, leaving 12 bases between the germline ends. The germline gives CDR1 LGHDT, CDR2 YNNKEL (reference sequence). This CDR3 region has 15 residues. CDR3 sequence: CASSSFITSTDTQYF. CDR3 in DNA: TGTGCCAGCAGCTCCTTTATCACTAGCACAGATACGCAGTATTTT.

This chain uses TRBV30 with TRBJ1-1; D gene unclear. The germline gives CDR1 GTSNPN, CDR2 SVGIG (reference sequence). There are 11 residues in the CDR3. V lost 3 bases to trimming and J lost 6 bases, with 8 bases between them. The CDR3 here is CAWRTSAEAFF. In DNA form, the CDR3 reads TGTGCCTGGAGAACGAGTGCTGAAGCTTTCTTT. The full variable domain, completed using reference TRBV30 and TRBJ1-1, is SQTIHQWPATLVQPVGSPLSLECTVEGTSNPNLYWYRQAAGRGLQLLFYSVGIGQISSEVPQNLSASRPQDRQFILSSKKLLLSDSGFYLCAWRTSAEAFFGQGTRLTVV.

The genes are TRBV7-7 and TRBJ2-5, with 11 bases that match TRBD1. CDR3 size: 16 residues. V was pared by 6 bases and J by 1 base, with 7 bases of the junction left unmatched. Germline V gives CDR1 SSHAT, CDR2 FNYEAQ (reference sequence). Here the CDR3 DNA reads TGTGCCAGCAGTCAGATCGGGACAGGGGGCCAAGAGACCCAGTACTTC. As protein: CASSQIGTGGQETQYF.

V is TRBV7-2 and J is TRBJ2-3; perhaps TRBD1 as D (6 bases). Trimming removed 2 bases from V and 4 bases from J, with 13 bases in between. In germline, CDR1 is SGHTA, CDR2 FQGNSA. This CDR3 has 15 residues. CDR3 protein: CASSLQGTSSDTQYF. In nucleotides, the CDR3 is TGTGCCAGCAGCTTACAGGGGACGTCCTCAGATACGCAGTATTTT.

The CDR3 here is CASSPDRGGDTQYF. DNA of the CDR3: TGCGCCAGCAGCCCGGACAGGGGGGGAGATACGCAGTATTTT. This chain connects TRBV5-1 to TRBJ2-3; 10 nucleotides agree with TRBD1. After removal of 4 bases from V and 5 bases from J, the junction contained 4 bases not matched to a gene. Germline CDR1 and CDR2: SGHRS and YFSETQ. This CDR3 has 14 amino acids.

The DNA for the CDR3 is TGTGCCAGCTCACCATCGGAGGGGCAGGCTAATGAAAAACTGTTTTTT. The encoded protein is CASSPSEGQANEKLFF. The chain has TRBV18 and TRBJ1-4, with a tentative D call TRBD1 (5 bases). CDR1 and CDR2 (germline): KGHSH, LQKENI. This CDR3 has 16 amino acids. Trimming left V 2 bases short and J 3 bases short, with 13 bases between.

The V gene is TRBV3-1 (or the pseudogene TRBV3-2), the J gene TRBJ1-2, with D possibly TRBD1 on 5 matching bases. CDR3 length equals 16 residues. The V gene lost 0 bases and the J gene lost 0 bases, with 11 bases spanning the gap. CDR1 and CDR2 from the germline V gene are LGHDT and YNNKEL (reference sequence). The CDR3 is CASSQDLVGANYGYTF. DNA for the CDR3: TGTGCCAGCAGCCAAGATCTGGTAGGGGCTAACTATGGCTACACCTTC.

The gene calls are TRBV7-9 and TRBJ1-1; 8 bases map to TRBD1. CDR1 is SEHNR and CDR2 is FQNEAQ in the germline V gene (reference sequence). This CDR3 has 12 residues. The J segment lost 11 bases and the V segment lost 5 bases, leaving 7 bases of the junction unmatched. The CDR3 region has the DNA TGTGCCAGCAGCCTTGGTAACAGGGGGGCTTTCTTT. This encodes CASSLGNRGAFF. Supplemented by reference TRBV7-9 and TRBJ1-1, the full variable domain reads DTGVSQNPRHKITKRGQNVTFRCDPISEHNRLYWYRQTLGQGPEFLTYFQNEAQLEKSRLLSDRFSAERPKGSFSTLEIQRTEQGDSAMYLCASSLGNRGAFFGQGTRLTVV.

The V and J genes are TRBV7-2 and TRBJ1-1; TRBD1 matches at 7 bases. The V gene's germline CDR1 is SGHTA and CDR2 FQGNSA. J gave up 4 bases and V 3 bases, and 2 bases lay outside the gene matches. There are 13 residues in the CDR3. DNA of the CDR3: TGTGCCAGCAGCTTTACAGGGGTCACTGAAGCTTTCTTT. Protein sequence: CASSFTGVTEAFF.

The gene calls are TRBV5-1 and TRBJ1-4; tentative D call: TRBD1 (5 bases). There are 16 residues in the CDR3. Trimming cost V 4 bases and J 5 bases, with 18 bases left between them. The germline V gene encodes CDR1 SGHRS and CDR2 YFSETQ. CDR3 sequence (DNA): TGCGCCAGCAGCCCCCTAGGGGCGGGATCAAATGAAAAACTGTTTTTT. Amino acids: CASSPLGAGSNEKLFF.

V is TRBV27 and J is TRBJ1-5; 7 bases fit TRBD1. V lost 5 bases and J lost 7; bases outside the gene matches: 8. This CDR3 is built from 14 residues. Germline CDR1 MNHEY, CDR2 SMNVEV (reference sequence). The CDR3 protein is CASSPGGLRQPQHF. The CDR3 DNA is TGTGCCAGCAGTCCAGGGGGTCTGAGGCAGCCCCAGCATTTT.

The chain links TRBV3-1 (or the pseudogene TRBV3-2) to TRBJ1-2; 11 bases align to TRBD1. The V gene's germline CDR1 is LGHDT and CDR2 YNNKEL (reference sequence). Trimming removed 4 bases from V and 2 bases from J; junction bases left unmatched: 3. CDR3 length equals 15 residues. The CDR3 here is CASSLRTGGNYGYTF. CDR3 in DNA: TGTGCCAGCAGCCTCCGGACAGGGGGCAACTATGGCTACACCTTC.

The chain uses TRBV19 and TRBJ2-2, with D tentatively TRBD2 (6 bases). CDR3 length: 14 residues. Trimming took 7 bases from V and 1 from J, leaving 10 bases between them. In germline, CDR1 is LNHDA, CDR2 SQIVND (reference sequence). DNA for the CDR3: TGTGCCAGTAAGGTAGCGGAGAACACCGGGGAGCTGTTTTTT. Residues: CASKVAENTGELFF.

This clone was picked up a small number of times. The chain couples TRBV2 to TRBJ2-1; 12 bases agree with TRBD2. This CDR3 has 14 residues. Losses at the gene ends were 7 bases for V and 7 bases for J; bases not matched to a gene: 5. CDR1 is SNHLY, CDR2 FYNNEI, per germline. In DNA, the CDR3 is TGTGCCAGCAATGGACTAGCGGGGCCGAATGAGCAGTTCTTC. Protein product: CASNGLAGPNEQFF.

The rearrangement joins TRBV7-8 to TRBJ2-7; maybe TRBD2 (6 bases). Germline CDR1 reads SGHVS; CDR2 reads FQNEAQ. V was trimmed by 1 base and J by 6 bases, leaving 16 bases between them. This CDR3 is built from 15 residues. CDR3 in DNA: TGTGCCAGCAGCTTAGTGGGGGGTACTGGGTCCGAGCAGTACGTC. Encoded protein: CASSLVGGTGSEQYV.

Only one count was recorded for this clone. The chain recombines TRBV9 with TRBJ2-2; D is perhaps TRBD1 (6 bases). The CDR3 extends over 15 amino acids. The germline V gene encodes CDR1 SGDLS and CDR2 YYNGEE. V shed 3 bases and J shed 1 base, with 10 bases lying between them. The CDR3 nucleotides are TGTGCCAGCAGCGCCGGGACAAGGAACACCGGGGAGCTGTTTTTT. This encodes CASSAGTRNTGELFF. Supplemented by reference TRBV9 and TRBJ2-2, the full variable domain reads DSGVTQTPKHLITATGQRVTLRCSPRSGDLSVYWYQQSLDQGLQFLIQYYNGEERAKGNILERFSAQQFPDLHSELNLSSLELGDSALYFCASSAGTRNTGELFFGEGSRLTVL.

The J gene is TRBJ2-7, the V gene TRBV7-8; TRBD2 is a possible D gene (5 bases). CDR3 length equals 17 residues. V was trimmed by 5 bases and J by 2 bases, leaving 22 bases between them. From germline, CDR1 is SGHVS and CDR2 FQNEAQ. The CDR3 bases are TGTGCCAGCAGCCCAACCGGATGGCGGGCCAACACCTACGAGCAGTACGTC. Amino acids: CASSPTGWRANTYEQYV.

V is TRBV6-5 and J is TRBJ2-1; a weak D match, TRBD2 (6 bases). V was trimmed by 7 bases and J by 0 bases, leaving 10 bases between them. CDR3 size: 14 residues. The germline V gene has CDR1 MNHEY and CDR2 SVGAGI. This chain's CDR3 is CASTVGSSYNEQFF. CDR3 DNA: TGTGCCAGCACGGTCGGGAGCTCCTACAATGAGCAGTTCTTC.

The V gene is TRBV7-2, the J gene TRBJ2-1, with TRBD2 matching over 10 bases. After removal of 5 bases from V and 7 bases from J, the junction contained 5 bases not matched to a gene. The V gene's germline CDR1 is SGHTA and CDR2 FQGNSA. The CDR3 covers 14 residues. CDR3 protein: CASSPGLATNEQFF. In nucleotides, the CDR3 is TGTGCCAGCAGCCCGGGACTAGCGACGAATGAGCAGTTCTTC.

The CDR3 nucleotides read TGTGCCAGCACCTTTAGGGACAGGGGTCAGCCCCAGCATTTT. This encodes CASTFRDRGQPQHF. The chain uses TRBV6-5 and TRBJ1-5; 10 bases map to TRBD1. Germline V gene sequence: CDR1 MNHEY, CDR2 SVGAGI. J was trimmed by 6 bases and V by 7 bases; bases with no gene match: 6. The CDR3 is 14 amino acids.

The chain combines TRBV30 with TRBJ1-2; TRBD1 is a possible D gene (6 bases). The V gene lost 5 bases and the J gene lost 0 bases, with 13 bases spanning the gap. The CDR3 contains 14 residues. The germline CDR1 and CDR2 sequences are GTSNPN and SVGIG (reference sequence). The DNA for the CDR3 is TGTGCCTGGGTCCGGGACAAAACTAACTATGGCTACACCTTC. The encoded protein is CAWVRDKTNYGYTF.